The clone carrying this T cell receptor beta chain appeared a few times. No antigen is known for it. This entry is derived from a study of post-analysis software for immune sequencing data. Study findings and constraints: Five TRBV segments, including TRBV5-6, TRBV5-1 and TRBV20-1, were more frequent in patients than controls.

Germline V gene data show CDR1 as MNHEY and CDR2 as SMNVEV (reference sequence). The ends were cut back, 3 bases at V and 5 bases at J, with 11 bases in the middle. The length of the CDR3 is 15 residues. Included in the TCR beta cDNA libraries were unique molecular identifiers. TCRdb processed the PCR reads anew with MiXCR; each CDR3 protein has one entry. Of hundreds of thousands of distinct CDR3 sequences listed, 55% to 70% are singletons. Sequenced sample: blood. V and J are TRBV27 and TRBJ1-6; perhaps TRBD1 as D (6 bases). This TCR came from a girl aged 2-15 years with multiple sclerosis. The CDR3 reads CASSFGQGNNSPLHF. The CDR3 DNA sequence: TGTGCCAGCAGTTTCGGCCAGGGGAATAATTCACCCCTCCACTTT.